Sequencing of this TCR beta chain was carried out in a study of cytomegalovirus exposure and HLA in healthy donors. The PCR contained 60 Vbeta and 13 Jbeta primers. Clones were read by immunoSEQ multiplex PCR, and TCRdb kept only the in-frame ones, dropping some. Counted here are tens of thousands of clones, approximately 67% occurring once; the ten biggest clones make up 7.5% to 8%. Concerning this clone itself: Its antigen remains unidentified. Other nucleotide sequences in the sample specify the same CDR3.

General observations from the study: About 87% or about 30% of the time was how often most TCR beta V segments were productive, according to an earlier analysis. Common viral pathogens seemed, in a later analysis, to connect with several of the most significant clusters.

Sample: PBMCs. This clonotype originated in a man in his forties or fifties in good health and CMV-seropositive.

The CDR3 protein is CASSQGQNTEAFF. CDR3 coding DNA: TGCGCCAGCAGCCAAGGGCAGAACACTGAAGCTTTCTTT. The chain carries TRBV4-3 and TRBJ1-1; D is undetermined. The CDR3 runs to 13 residues. Germline V lookup: CDR1 LGHNA, CDR2 YSLEER. Trimming took 1 base from V and 1 from J, leaving 4 bases between them.